The 2 T cell receptor beta chains listed next were all sequenced from one sample in a study of cytomegalovirus exposure and HLA in healthy donors. With 60 Vbeta and 13 Jbeta primers, the PCR was carried out. Data came from immunoSEQ multiplex PCR; TCRdb stores just in-frame clones and leaves some out. The table has some 150,000 clones, 80% seen once. The material sequenced was PBMCs. The source is a man between 25 and 39 years old in good health and CMV-seronegative.

This chain links TRBV6-1 with TRBJ2-3; unclear D gene. Germline V CDR1 and CDR2: MNHNS, SASEGT. CDR3 size: 14 residues. V lost 6 bases and J 3 bases, leaving 13 bases between the germline ends. The CDR3 is CASSLLIFTDTQYF. The CDR3 coding sequence is TGTGCCAGCAGCTTACTCATCTTTACAGATACGCAGTATTTT.

The genes are TRBV7-6 and TRBJ2-1, with D perhaps TRBD2 (6 bases). V was shortened by 1 base and J by 10 bases, with 14 bases between the two germline ends. Germline V lookup: CDR1 SGHVS, CDR2 FNYEAQ. This CDR3 is built from 14 residues. The CDR3 coding sequence is TGTGCCAGCAGCTTAGGTGAAAGCGGGCTGGAGCAGTTCTTC. Translation: CASSLGESGLEQFF.